What follows is one T cell receptor (beta chain) and its context. As originally analysed: Researchers report that nucleated cell counts were estimated from reference gene primer amplification. Clones were read by immunoSEQ multiplex PCR, and TCRdb kept only the in-frame ones, dropping some. The V and J calls and the clone size are those of that table, but D and trimming were determined from the DNA. Of 150,000 or so clones listed, around 80% are singletons. Germline V gene data show CDR1 as SQVTM and CDR2 as ANQGSEA. Germline trimming cut 5 bases from V and 3 bases from J; bases unmatched to any gene: 10. This CDR3 region has 15 residues. These data originate in a study of blood T cell repertoires in COVID-19. Study at large: Specimens from acute and convalescent COVID-19 originated in the United States, Italy and Spain. Sources were T cells, B-cell-depleted T cells, or PBMCs; the material itself was cDNA or gDNA.

This TCR came from a woman aged 80 or over with acute or convalescent COVID-19. The source material was peripheral blood. The chain recombines TRBV29-1 with TRBJ2-7; TRBD2 aligns across 10 bases. CDR3 nucleotides: TGCAGCGTTCGTTTAGCGGGAGGAGTCGGCTACGAGCAGTACTTC. Translated, it gives CSVRLAGGVGYEQYF.